These 30 T cell receptor beta chains were all obtained from the same sample, sequenced in a study of blood T cells in healthy people across ages. For the second PCR, which ran for roughly 7 to 11 cycles, a sample-barcoded 5' primer and a J-beta primer mix were used. TCRdb itself ran the 5' RACE reads through MiXCR, one entry per CDR3 protein. The sample carries more than 750,000 distinct CDR3 sequences, just under 30% recorded once. The data were also submitted as part of a second study, on T cells of mothers and their children.

Sequences were obtained from blood. These receptors all stem from a woman in her thirties or forties in good health.

The V gene is TRBV5-1, the J gene TRBJ1-1; unclear D gene. Trimming left V 3 bases short and J 0 bases short, with 12 bases between. This CDR3 contains 15 residues. CDR1 and CDR2 from the germline V gene are SGHRS and YFSETQ. The CDR3 DNA reads as TGCGCCAGCAGCTCATTTCCGACGGTGAACACTGAAGCTTTCTTT. Translated, it gives CASSSFPTVNTEAFF.

In the case of this clonotype: A read error is possible here, since a much larger clone lies one base away. The chain has TRBV15 and TRBJ2-4; D might be TRBD2 (6 bases). The J call is uncertain, as TRBJ2-7 better fits the DNA end. Looked up from germline, CDR1 is LNHNV and CDR2 is YYDKDF (reference sequence). This CDR3 comprises 17 residues. CDR3 bases: TGTGCCACCAGCAGCGAGCGCAAGACGGGGAGGCCCTACGAGCAGTACTTC. It translates to CATSSERKTGRPYEQYF.

This clonotype appeared a few times. The chain employs TRBV2 and TRBJ2-3, with 9 nucleotides matching TRBD2. V shed 7 bases, J shed 7 bases, and the junction held 12 bases outside the gene matches. Per the germline V gene, CDR1 is SNHLY and CDR2 is FYNNEI. The CDR3 has 15 amino acids. The CDR3 DNA is TGTGCCAGCAATTTTGCGGGGGGGCCGTCAAATACGCAGTATTTT. Protein: CASNFAGGPSNTQYF.

The rearrangement joins TRBV6-2 or TRBV6-3 to TRBJ1-2; D gene uncertain. Germline V gives CDR1 MNHEY, CDR2 SVGEGT. CDR3 length: 14 residues. V dropped 5 bases and J dropped 2 bases, with 12 bases sitting between them. For the CDR3, the DNA is TGTGCCAGCAGTACTTCACCGAGGAACTATGGCTACACCTTC. Amino acid sequence: CASSTSPRNYGYTF.

This clonotype was seen ten or more times. The chain is built from TRBV10-3 and TRBJ2-2; D is undetermined. V lost 0 bases and J 8 bases, leaving 13 bases between the germline ends. This CDR3 has 15 amino acids. Per germline, CDR1 ENHRY and CDR2 SYGVKD. The CDR3 DNA reads TGTGCCATCAGTGAGTCGGACCAAGTTTCGGGGGAGCTGTTTTTT. As protein: CAISESDQVSGELFF.

There are many counts of this clonotype. The J gene is TRBJ2-7, the V gene TRBV6-5; D unclear. This CDR3 has 14 amino acids. Germline lookup yields CDR1 MNHEY and CDR2 SVGAGI. V shed 5 bases and J shed 2 bases, with 13 bases lying between them. Written as DNA, the CDR3 is TGTGCCAGCAGTCCGGCAGGCCCGCCCTACGAGCAGTACTTC. Translated, it gives CASSPAGPPYEQYF.

The rearrangement joins TRBV20-1 to TRBJ2-7; D tentatively fits TRBD1 or TRBD2 (7 bases each). The CDR3 extends over 13 amino acids. The V gene lost 4 bases and the J gene lost 1 base, with 11 bases spanning the gap. The V gene's germline CDR1 is DFQATT and CDR2 SNEGSKA (reference sequence). For the CDR3, the DNA is TGCAGTGCTATCAGGGGGGGATCCTACGAGCAGTACGTC. Protein: CSAIRGGSYEQYV.

The sample holds a few counts of this clonotype. The chain has TRBV18 and TRBJ2-7; TRBD2 agrees at 8 bases. With V trimmed by 5 bases and J by 6 bases, 6 bases remained unmatched. Germline V lookup: CDR1 KGHSH, CDR2 LQKENI. The CDR3 consists of 13 residues. The CDR3 sequence is CASSSGGGFEQYF. CDR3 nucleotide sequence: TGTGCCAGCTCATCCGGGGGGGGGTTCGAGCAGTACTTC.

In this sample, this clonotype turned up a few times. V gene TRBV20-1 combines with J gene TRBJ1-6; TRBD1 matches at 8 bases. Germline CDR1 DFQATT, CDR2 SNEGSKA (reference sequence). This CDR3 spans 11 amino acids. V was pared by 4 bases and J by 14 bases, with 4 bases of the junction left unmatched. The CDR3, as DNA: TGCAGTGCTAACAGGGGGGGGTCCCTCCACTTT. This encodes CSANRGGSLHF.

This clonotype has ten or more counts. The genes are TRBV9 and TRBJ1-2; unclear D gene. V lost 0 bases, J lost 4 bases, and 10 bases lay in between. Germline CDR1 and CDR2: SGDLS and YYNGEE. The length of the CDR3 is 14 residues. The CDR3 nucleotides read TGTGCCAGCAGCGTAGCTCAGGTCTCCTATGGCTACACCTTC. The encoded protein is CASSVAQVSYGYTF. Supplemented by reference TRBV9 and TRBJ1-2, the full variable domain reads DSGVTQTPKHLITATGQRVTLRCSPRSGDLSVYWYQQSLDQGLQFLIQYYNGEERAKGNILERFSAQQFPDLHSELNLSSLELGDSALYFCASSVAQVSYGYTFGSGTRLTVV.

This rearrangement joins TRBV11-2 to TRBJ2-7; 8 nucleotides match TRBD2. CDR1 is SGHAT and CDR2 is FQNNGV in the germline V gene. J lost 3 bases, V lost 5 bases, and 9 bases had no gene match. The CDR3 loop spans 15 amino acids. CDR3 sequence reads: CASSARVAGNYEQYF. Written as DNA, the CDR3 is TGTGCCAGCAGCGCCCGGGTAGCGGGAAACTACGAGCAGTACTTC.

This clonotype occurred many times. The gene calls are TRBV20-1 and TRBJ2-5; 7 positions match TRBD1. Germline V CDR1 and CDR2: DFQATT, SNEGSKA (reference sequence). The CDR3 contains 15 residues. With V trimmed by 6 bases and J by 1 base, 11 bases remained unmatched. The CDR3 loop is CSAYVRTGPQETQYF. In DNA form, the CDR3 reads TGCAGTGCCTATGTACGGACAGGACCCCAAGAGACCCAGTACTTC.

This clonotype showed up just a few times. V gene TRBV11-2 combines with J gene TRBJ2-1; unclear D gene. CDR1 is SGHAT and CDR2 is FQNNGV in the germline V gene. Deletions cut 4 bases from V and 3 bases from J, with 10 bases between. This CDR3 has 14 amino acids. The CDR3 nucleotides read TGTGCCAGCAGCTCCTTTCTCCGCTACAATGAGCAGTTCTTC. It encodes CASSSFLRYNEQFF. Filled out from reference TRBV11-2 and TRBJ2-1, the complete variable domain reads EAGVAQSPRYKIIEKRQSVAFWCNPISGHATLYWYQQILGQGPKLLIQFQNNGVVDDSQLPKDRFSAERLKGVDSTLKIQPAKLEDSAVYLCASSSFLRYNEQFFGPGTRLTVL.

This clonotype came up many times. This could be a read error, since a much larger clone is one nucleotide away. V gene TRBV2 combines with J gene TRBJ2-7; 13 nucleotides line up with TRBD2. Losses at the gene ends were 9 bases for V and 7 bases for J; bases not matched to a gene: 12. From germline, CDR1 is SNHLY and CDR2 FYNNEI. The CDR3 is made up of 15 amino acids. The CDR3 loop reads CASTPGTSGANEQYF. CDR3 nucleotides: TGTGCCAGTACCCCCGGGACTAGCGGGGCCAATGAGCAGTACTTC.

This clonotype was detected a few times. The gene calls are TRBV29-1 and TRBJ2-5; D might be TRBD2 (6 bases). The last part of the DNA fits TRBJ2-7 better; the J call may be wrong. CDR3 length: 14 residues. The germline V gene has CDR1 SQVTM and CDR2 ANQGSEA. The CDR3 sequence: CSVEGGTSGYEQYF. The CDR3 bases are TGCAGCGTTGAAGGCGGGACCTCAGGCTACGAGCAGTACTTC.

This clonotype appeared many times. The V call is TRBV27, the J call TRBJ2-7; D is tentatively TRBD1 or TRBD2 (5 bases each). Trimming left V 2 bases short and J 2 bases short, with 16 bases between. Germline CDR1 reads MNHEY; CDR2 reads SMNVEV (reference sequence). This CDR3 is built from 16 residues. DNA of the CDR3: TGTGCCAGCAGTTTAGGGACGGTGCGGAACCCCTACGAGCAGTACTTC. Residues: CASSLGTVRNPYEQYF.

This clonotype was found a few times. A read error may account for a junction end that differs from germline. The CDR3 loop reads CASSEAGQGARNF. In nucleotides, the CDR3 is TGTGCCAGCAGTGAAGCGGGACAGGGGGCTCGTAACTTC. The J gene is TRBJ2-4, the V gene TRBV6-1; TRBD1 matches at 12 bases. The CDR3 is 13 residues long. CDR1 MNHNS and CDR2 SASEGT come from the germline V gene.

This clonotype was counted a single time. The chain employs TRBV7-2 and TRBJ2-1, with 7 bases that match TRBD2. The V gene's germline CDR1 is SGHTA and CDR2 FQGNSA. The CDR3 consists of 15 residues. The V segment lost 7 bases and the J segment 5 bases; nucleotides outside the gene matches: 11. CDR3: CASTLGRGDHNEQFF. The DNA for the CDR3 is TGTGCCAGCACTTTAGGACGGGGGGACCACAATGAGCAGTTCTTC. The whole variable domain, filled in from reference TRBV7-2 and TRBJ2-1, reads GAGVSQSPSNKVTEKGKDVELRCDPISGHTALYWYRQSLGQGLEFLIYFQGNSAPDKSGLPSDRFSAERTGGSVSTLTIQRTQQEDSAVYLCASTLGRGDHNEQFFGPGTRLTVL.

The table lists this clonotype with many counts. The chain employs TRBV24-1 and TRBJ2-5; maybe TRBD2 (5 bases). The germline V gene has CDR1 KGHDR and CDR2 SFDVKD. CDR3 size: 15 residues. With 3 bases removed from V and 1 base from J, the gap between germline ends came to 11 bases. CDR3 nucleotide sequence: TGTGCCACCAGTGATCACGGCGGGCTCCAAGAGACCCAGTACTTC. As protein: CATSDHGGLQETQYF.

This clonotype was recorded once. This sequence may be a read error, since a much larger clone differs from it by one base. The genes are TRBV20-1 and TRBJ2-7, with TRBD2 matching over 14 bases. The germline V gene has CDR1 DFQATT and CDR2 SNEGSKA (reference sequence). The CDR3 runs to 15 residues. For the CDR3, the DNA is TGCAGGGCCATCGGACTAGCGGGGGGTCGAGACGAGCAGTACTTC. Residues: CRAIGLAGGRDEQYF.

Ten or more counts support this clonotype. The V gene is TRBV12-3 or TRBV12-4, the J gene TRBJ1-2, with D tentatively TRBD1 (6 bases). This CDR3 has 12 residues. V shed 5 bases and J shed 6 bases, with 10 bases lying between them. CDR3 in DNA: TGTGCCAGCAGTGCGCAGGGGAATGGCTACACCTTC. Translation: CASSAQGNGYTF.

The chain is built from TRBV5-1 and TRBJ2-3; D not resolved. The V gene's germline CDR1 is SGHRS and CDR2 YFSETQ. The CDR3 is 18 amino acids. Trimming stripped 5 bases from V and 5 bases from J, with 27 bases between. The DNA of the CDR3 is TGCGCCAGCAGAGATATGCTAGGGATTTCCACTTTTGGAGATACGCAGTATTTT. This translates into CASRDMLGISTFGDTQYF.

The chain carries TRBV9 and TRBJ1-5; tentatively, D is TRBD1 (6 bases). The CDR3 loop spans 15 amino acids. Germline CDR1 reads SGDLS; CDR2 reads YYNGEE. V was cut by 1 base and J by 4 bases, with 12 bases left in between. The CDR3 coding sequence is TGTGCCAGCAGCGTAACCCCAGGGGATAATCAGCCCCAGCATTTT. It specifies CASSVTPGDNQPQHF.

Worth noting for this clonotype: One junction end does not reproduce the germline sequence, and a read error may be involved. This chain joins TRBV7-2 and TRBJ1-4; possibly TRBD1 for D (5 bases). Germline V CDR1 and CDR2: SGHTA, FQGNSA. There are 16 residues in the CDR3. The CDR3 loop is CASRPGVGATNEKPFF. DNA for the CDR3: TGTGCCAGCAGGCCGGGGGTCGGTGCAACTAATGAAAAACCGTTTTTT. Drawing the rest from reference TRBV7-2 and TRBJ1-4, the complete variable domain is GAGVSQSPSNKVTEKGKDVELRCDPISGHTALYWYRQSLGQGLEFLIYFQGNSAPDKSGLPSDRFSAERTGGSVSTLTIQRTQQEDSAVYLCASRPGVGATNEKPFFGSGTQLSVL.

This clonotype came up a few times. The chain couples TRBV20-1 to TRBJ2-3; TRBD1 aligns across 11 bases. This CDR3 has 15 residues. The V gene's germline CDR1 is DFQATT and CDR2 SNEGSKA (reference sequence). V lost 4 bases and J lost 2; bases outside the gene matches: 5. Here the CDR3 DNA reads TGCAGTGCTACCTCGGACAGGGGGCCCACAGATACGCAGTATTTT. This codes for CSATSDRGPTDTQYF.

This chain links TRBV3-1 with TRBJ2-7; D is perhaps TRBD1 or TRBD2 (6 bases each). V lost 2 bases and J 3 bases, leaving 20 bases between the germline ends. Germline V gene lookup returns CDR1 LGHDT and CDR2 YNNKEL (reference sequence). The CDR3 is 17 residues long. The CDR3 coding sequence is TGTGCCAGCAGCCAAAACAGGGAGGCCGCATTTATCTACGAGCAGTACTTC. It specifies CASSQNREAAFIYEQYF.

This rearrangement joins TRBV30 to TRBJ2-7; a weak D match, TRBD1 (5 bases). The CDR3 has 12 amino acids. Between the trimmed V and J ends, which lost 3 bases and 3 bases, there was a span of 9 bases. CDR1 is GTSNPN, CDR2 SVGIG, per germline (reference sequence). CDR3 nucleotides: TGTGCCTGGAGCCCCCAGGGCTACGAGCAGTACTTC. Translation gives CAWSPQGYEQYF.

This chain uses TRBV4-3 with TRBJ2-7, with TRBD1 matching over 9 bases. CDR3 length: 14 residues. The germline V gene has CDR1 LGHNA and CDR2 YSLEER. Trimming at V came to 5 bases and at J to 6 bases, leaving 8 bases not matched to a gene. CDR3 region: CASSSSRTGVEQYF. The CDR3 nucleotides are TGCGCCAGCAGCTCGTCCCGGACAGGGGTCGAGCAGTACTTC.

This clonotype has a handful of counts. The chain recombines TRBV27 with TRBJ2-1; TRBD2 agrees at 7 bases. V trimming: 6 bases; J trimming: 7 bases; junction bases outside the gene matches: 15. The length of the CDR3 is 16 residues. Germline lookup yields CDR1 MNHEY and CDR2 SMNVEV (reference sequence). This chain's CDR3 is CASSTPGLGKQNEQFF. The CDR3 DNA reads as TGTGCCAGCAGCACACCCGGACTAGGCAAACAAAATGAGCAGTTCTTC.

This clonotype was observed a handful of times. A clone one base away is much larger, so this may be a read error. The V and J genes are TRBV7-2 and TRBJ2-7; perhaps TRBD1 as D (6 bases). CDR1 SGHTA and CDR2 FQGNSA come from the germline V gene. Trimming stripped 4 bases from V and 4 bases from J, with 14 bases between. The CDR3 totals 14 residues. The CDR3 reads CASSSGTLRYEQYF. The CDR3 DNA follows: TGTGCCAGCAGCTCCGGGACACTCCGTTACGAGCAGTACTTC. The entire variable domain, with the rest obtained from reference TRBV7-2 and TRBJ2-7, is as follows: GAGVSQSPSNKVTEKGKDVELRCDPISGHTALYWYRQSLGQGLEFLIYFQGNSAPDKSGLPSDRFSAERTGGSVSTLTIQRTQQEDSAVYLCASSSGTLRYEQYFGPGTRLTVT.